This T cell receptor beta chain came from a study of blood T cell repertoires in COVID-19. Study background: Acute-phase and convalescent COVID-19 samples originated in the United States, Italy and Spain. T cells, B-cell-depleted T cells, or PBMCs supplied cDNA or gDNA.

Authors' methods: Estimation of nucleated cell counts was performed using reference gene primer amplification. Using immunoSEQ multiplex PCR, the repertoire was profiled, and TCRdb retains in-frame clones only, with some absent. V and J calls and clone size follow that table, whereas D and trimming were derived from the DNA. The sample has about 240,000 clones, roughly 86% seen once. Germline V gene sequence: CDR1 SGHVS, CDR2 FNYEAQ. The V gene lost 5 bases and the J gene lost 5 bases, with 18 bases spanning the gap. The CDR3 loop spans 16 amino acids. The source material was peripheral blood. The J gene is TRBJ2-2, the V gene TRBV7-6; a weak D match, TRBD2 (6 bases). The clonotype was recovered from a woman in her sixties or seventies with active or convalescent COVID-19. CDR3 sequence: CASSLLTRRGTGELFF. The CDR3 DNA follows: TGTGCCAGCAGCCTCCTTACTAGGAGGGGAACCGGGGAGCTGTTTTTT.